These 11 T cell receptor beta chains came from one sample sequenced in a study of cytomegalovirus exposure and HLA in healthy donors. The PCR contained 60 Vbeta and 13 Jbeta primers. The method was immunoSEQ multiplex PCR; TCRdb's version includes in-frame clones alone and lacks a portion of them. The sample yields 170,000 or so clones, around 70% seen once. Material for sequencing was PBMCs. All receptors come from a male donor in good health and CMV-seronegative.

This clone was counted only a few times. The rearrangement links TRBV18 to TRBJ2-3; TRBD2 matches at 10 bases. Per germline, CDR1 KGHSH and CDR2 LQKENI. The V gene end was trimmed by 3 bases and the J gene end by 5 bases; junction bases not matched to a gene: 11. The CDR3 runs 17 residues. The CDR3 here is CASSPLPLAGDGDTQYF. Here the CDR3 DNA reads TGTGCCAGCTCACCCCTCCCTCTAGCGGGAGATGGAGATACGCAGTATTTT.

V usage is TRBV6-6 and J usage is TRBJ2-1; 9 bases map to TRBD2. CDR3 length: 15 amino acids. Trimming cost V 7 bases and J 1 base; bases outside gene matches: 5. Germline-derived CDR1 and CDR2 are MNHNY and SVGAGI (reference sequence). CDR3 coding DNA: TGTGCCAGCACCAGCGGGAGGCCTTCCTACAATGAGCAGTTCTTC. Protein product: CASTSGRPSYNEQFF.

The chain couples TRBV28 to TRBJ1-1; D ambiguous. CDR1 is MDHEN, CDR2 SYDVKM, per germline. V dropped 4 bases and J dropped 1 base, with 10 bases sitting between them. The CDR3 has 14 amino acids. CDR3 nucleotide sequence: TGTGCCAGCAGTTCCTCTAGCGGGAACACTGAAGCTTTCTTT. It encodes CASSSSSGNTEAFF.

The chain employs TRBV30 and TRBJ2-3; 10 bases are a match to TRBD2. V dropped 0 bases and J dropped 4; count of bases not matched to a gene: 4. This CDR3 spans 15 amino acids. CDR1 is GTSNPN, CDR2 SVGIG, per germline (reference sequence). CDR3 DNA sequence: TGTGCCTGGAGTGTACTAGCGGGGCTCGCAGATACGCAGTATTTT. Protein product: CAWSVLAGLADTQYF.

This sequence joins TRBV21-1 and TRBJ1-5; the DNA was not compared with TRBD1, the D call given in the table. TRBV21-1 has pseudogene status. This CDR3 has 16 residues. CDR3 protein: CASSKMDKNSNQPQHF. DNA of the CDR3: TGTGCCAGCAGCAAGATGGACAAAAATAGCAATCAGCCCCAGCATTTT.

The chain has TRBV9 and TRBJ2-6; TRBD1 aligns across 8 bases. The CDR3 is 18 residues long. J gave up 0 bases and V 3 bases, and 8 bases lay outside the gene matches. Germline CDR1 is SGDLS and CDR2 is YYNGEE. The CDR3 loop is CASSGSGTGFSGANVLTF. DNA for the CDR3: TGTGCCAGCAGCGGCTCCGGGACAGGCTTCTCTGGGGCCAACGTCCTGACTTTC.

V gene TRBV7-2 combines with J gene TRBJ2-7; a weak D match, TRBD2 (5 bases). CDR3 length: 13 residues. Trimming pared 1 base from V and 5 bases from J, leaving 9 bases between. Germline values: CDR1 SGHTA, CDR2 FQGNSA. CDR3 region: CASSLVGRDEQYF. In nucleotides, the CDR3 is TGTGCCAGCAGCTTAGTGGGGAGAGACGAGCAGTACTTC.

This clone was seen only a few times. This chain joins TRBV28 and TRBJ2-1, with 8 bases lining up with TRBD2. Germline CDR1 MDHEN, CDR2 SYDVKM. V lost 4 bases to trimming and J lost 7 bases; unmatched junction nucleotides: 18. The CDR3 contains 18 residues. The CDR3 DNA sequence: TGTGCCAGCAGTTCAAGGTTCGCTGCACTAGCGGTCGATAATGAGCAGTTCTTC. It specifies CASSSRFAALAVDNEQFF.

A few counts support this clone. The chain has TRBV28 and TRBJ2-5, with 7 bases matching TRBD2. The junction had 12 bases not matched to a gene; V was cut back by 3 bases and J by 5 bases. CDR3 size: 16 residues. Germline V gives CDR1 MDHEN, CDR2 SYDVKM. This chain's CDR3 is CASSLSREVTDETQYF. The CDR3, as DNA: TGTGCCAGCAGTTTGAGTCGGGAGGTTACAGATGAGACCCAGTACTTC.

The DNA for the CDR3 is TGTGCCAGCTCACTCGACAGAACTGAAGCTTTCTTT. Translated, it gives CASSLDRTEAFF. The rearrangement links TRBV18 to TRBJ1-1; TRBD1 might be the D (5 bases). Germline V gene data show CDR1 as KGHSH and CDR2 as LQKENI. There are 12 residues in the CDR3. V was clipped by 4 bases and J by 5 bases, with 8 bases between them.

The table lists this clone with a few counts. V usage is TRBV30 and J usage is TRBJ1-1; the D is unclear. The germline gives CDR1 GTSNPN, CDR2 SVGIG (reference sequence). The CDR3 totals 12 residues. Trimming left V 0 bases short and J 1 base short, with 3 bases between. Written as DNA, the CDR3 is TGTGCCTGGAGTGTCAGGAACACTGAAGCTTTCTTT. Amino acid sequence: CAWSVRNTEAFF.